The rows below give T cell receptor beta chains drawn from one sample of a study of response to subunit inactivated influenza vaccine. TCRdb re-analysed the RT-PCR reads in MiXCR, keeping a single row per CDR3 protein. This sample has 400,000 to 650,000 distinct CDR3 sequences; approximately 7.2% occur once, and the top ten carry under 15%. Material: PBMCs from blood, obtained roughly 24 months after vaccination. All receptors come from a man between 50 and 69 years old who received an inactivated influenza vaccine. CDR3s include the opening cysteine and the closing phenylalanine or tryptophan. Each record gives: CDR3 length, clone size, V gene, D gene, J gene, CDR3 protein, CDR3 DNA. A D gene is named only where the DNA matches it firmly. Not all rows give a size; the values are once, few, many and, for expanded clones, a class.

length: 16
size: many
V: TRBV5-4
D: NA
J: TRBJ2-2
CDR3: CASSPRRNSNTGELFF
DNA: TGTGCCAGCAGCCCCCGACGGAACTCGAACACCGGGGAGCTGTTTTTT

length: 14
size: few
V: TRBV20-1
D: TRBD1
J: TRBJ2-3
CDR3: CSAKKGAATDTQYF
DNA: TGCAGTGCTAAGAAGGGGGCGGCGACAGATACGCAGTATTTT

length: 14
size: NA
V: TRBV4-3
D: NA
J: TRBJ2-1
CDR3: CASSQGNRYNEQFF
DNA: TGCGCCAGCAGCCAAGGTAACAGGTACAATGAGCAGTTCTTC

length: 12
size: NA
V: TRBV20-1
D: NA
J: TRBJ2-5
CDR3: CSARDLKETQYF
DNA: TGCAGTGCTAGAGATCTAAAAGAGACCCAGTACTTC

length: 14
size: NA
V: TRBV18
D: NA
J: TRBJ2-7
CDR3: CASSHPGSMALQYF
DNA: TGTGCCAGCTCCCACCCAGGGTCAATGGCGTTGCAGTACTTC

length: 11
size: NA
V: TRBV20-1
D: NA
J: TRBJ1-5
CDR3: CSARGSQPQHF
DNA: TGCAGTGCTAGAGGGAGTCAGCCCCAGCATTTT

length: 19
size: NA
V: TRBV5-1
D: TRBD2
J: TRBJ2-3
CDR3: CASSLGSGLAGVITDTQYF
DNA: TGCGCCAGCAGCTTGGGGTCGGGACTAGCGGGAGTTATTACAGATACGCAGTATTTT

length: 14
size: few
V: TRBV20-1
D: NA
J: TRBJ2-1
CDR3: CSARVEGVFNEQFF
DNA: TGCAGTGCTAGAGTAGAGGGCGTCTTCAATGAGCAGTTCTTC

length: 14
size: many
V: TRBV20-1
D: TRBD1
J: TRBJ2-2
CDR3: CSAIYRGNTGELFF
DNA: TGCAGTGCTATATACAGGGGGAACACCGGGGAGCTGTTTTTT

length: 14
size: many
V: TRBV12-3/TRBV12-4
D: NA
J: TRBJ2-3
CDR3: CASSYGGPGDTQYF
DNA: TGTGCCAGCAGTTACGGGGGGCCGGGAGATACGCAGTATTTT

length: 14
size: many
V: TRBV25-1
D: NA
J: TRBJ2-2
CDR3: CASSEWGNTGELFF
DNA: TGTGCCAGCAGTGAATGGGGGAACACCGGGGAGCTGTTTTTT

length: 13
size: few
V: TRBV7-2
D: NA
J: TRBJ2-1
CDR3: CASSLGLRDEQFF
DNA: TGTGCCAGCAGCTTAGGACTTCGCGATGAGCAGTTCTTC

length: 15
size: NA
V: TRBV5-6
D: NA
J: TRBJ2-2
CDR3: CASSLLVTSTGELFF
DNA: TGTGCCAGCAGCTTGTTAGTCACTTCCACCGGGGAGCTGTTTTTT

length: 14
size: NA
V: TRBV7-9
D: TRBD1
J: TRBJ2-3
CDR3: CASSSTGGSDTQYF
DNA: TGTGCCAGCAGCTCCACAGGGGGCTCAGATACGCAGTATTTT

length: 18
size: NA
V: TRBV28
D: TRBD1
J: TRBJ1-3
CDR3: CASSLDLTGGFKGDTIYF
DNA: TGTGCCAGCAGTTTAGATCTGACAGGGGGCTTCAAGGGAGACACCATATATTTT

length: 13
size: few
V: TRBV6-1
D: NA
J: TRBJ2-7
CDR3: CASRRDIPYEQYF
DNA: TGTGCCAGCAGAAGGGACATCCCGTACGAGCAGTACTTC

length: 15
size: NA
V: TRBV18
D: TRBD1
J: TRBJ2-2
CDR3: CASSSGTGTTGELFF
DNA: TGTGCCAGCTCGTCCGGGACAGGGACAACCGGGGAGCTGTTTTTT

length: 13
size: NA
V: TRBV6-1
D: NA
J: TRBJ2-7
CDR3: CASSEPKVYEQYF
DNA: TGTGCCAGCAGTGAACCCAAGGTGTACGAGCAGTACTTC

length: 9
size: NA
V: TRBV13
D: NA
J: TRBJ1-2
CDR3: CASRDGYTF
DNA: TGTGCCAGCAGGGATGGCTACACCTTC

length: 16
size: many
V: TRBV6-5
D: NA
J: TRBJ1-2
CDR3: CASSYSSLGRGYGYTF
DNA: TGTGCCAGCAGTTACTCGAGTCTCGGACGGGGCTATGGCTACACCTTC

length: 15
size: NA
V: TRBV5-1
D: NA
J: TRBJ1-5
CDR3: CASSLSYGFNQPQHF
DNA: TGCGCCAGCAGCTTGTCGTACGGGTTCAATCAGCCCCAGCATTTT

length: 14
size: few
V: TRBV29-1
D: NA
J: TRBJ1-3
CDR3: CSVIDRSSGNTIYF
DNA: TGCAGCGTAATAGACAGGAGCTCTGGAAACACCATATATTTT